A single sample is the source of the 22 T cell receptor beta chains below, sequenced in a study of blood T cell repertoires in COVID-19. Assay used: immunoSEQ multiplex PCR; TCRdb lists only in-frame clones, some missing. The table has fewer than 200,000 clones, about 84% seen once. Input material: peripheral blood. These receptors were taken from a human donor in a cohort sampled during active COVID-19.

The sample holds one count of this clone. This chain uses TRBV27 with TRBJ2-1, with 8 bases identical to TRBD1. Germline CDR1 is MNHEY and CDR2 is SMNVEV (reference sequence). The CDR3 runs 16 residues. After removal of 3 bases from V and 2 bases from J, the junction contained 6 bases not matched to a gene. CDR3 sequence reads: CASSFLGQGTYNEQFF. In DNA, the CDR3 is TGTGCCAGCAGTTTCCTCGGACAGGGAACCTACAATGAGCAGTTCTTC.

This clone was observed a single time. V gene TRBV6-5 combines with J gene TRBJ1-2; the match to TRBD1 covers 8 bases. CDR3 length: 13 residues. Germline V CDR1 and CDR2: MNHEY, SVGAGI. V was clipped by 7 bases and J by 4 bases; unmatched bases: 5. The CDR3 here is CASNLGTGYGYTF. The DNA of the CDR3 is TGTGCCAGCAACCTCGGGACAGGCTATGGCTACACCTTC.

This chain links TRBV5-1 with TRBJ2-7, with TRBD1 as a possible D gene (5 bases). CDR3 length: 15 amino acids. V lost 0 bases and J 3 bases, leaving 13 bases between the germline ends. Germline values: CDR1 SGHRS, CDR2 YFSETQ. The CDR3 protein is CASSLGGYRFYEQYF. CDR3 nucleotides: TGCGCCAGCAGCTTGGGGGGCTACAGGTTCTACGAGCAGTACTTC.

The chain joins TRBV10-1 to TRBJ1-5, with TRBD1 matching 10 bases. Trimming removed 6 bases from V and 4 bases from J; junction bases left unmatched: 6. There are 15 residues in the CDR3. CDR1 WNHNN and CDR2 SYGVQD come from the germline V gene (reference sequence). CDR3 bases: TGCGCCAGCAGCGCCGGGACAGGGGTTAATCAGCCCCAGCATTTT. It translates to CASSAGTGVNQPQHF.

The V call is TRBV7-9, the J call TRBJ2-7; D is unresolved. This CDR3 spans 14 amino acids. Germline V gene lookup returns CDR1 SEHNR and CDR2 FQNEAQ (reference sequence). Trimming stripped 0 bases from V and 1 base from J, with 7 bases between. The CDR3 sequence: CASSLAHLSYEQYF. The CDR3, as DNA: TGTGCCAGCAGCTTAGCGCACTTATCCTACGAGCAGTACTTC.

V and J are TRBV29-1 and TRBJ2-5; TRBD1 matches at 12 bases. The CDR3 has 15 amino acids. After removal of 5 bases from V and 1 base from J, the junction contained 5 bases not matched to a gene. Looked up from germline, CDR1 is SQVTM and CDR2 is ANQGSEA. The CDR3 DNA is TGCAGCGTTTCCGGGACAGGGGGCTTCCAAGAGACCCAGTACTTC. It yields the protein CSVSGTGGFQETQYF.

The rearrangement uses TRBV28 and TRBJ2-3, with 7 bases identical to TRBD1. Trimming took 6 bases from V and 4 from J; bases not matched to a gene: 10. The CDR3 has 15 residues. CDR1 is MDHEN, CDR2 SYDVKM, per germline. CDR3 nucleotide sequence: TGTGCCAGCAGCCGTCCGGGACAGTTGGCAGATACGCAGTATTTT. Translation: CASSRPGQLADTQYF.

Remarks on this clone: The same CDR3 can be traced to other DNA sequences in this sample. The chain uses TRBV5-6 and TRBJ1-4; 10 nucleotides match TRBD1. The CDR3 runs 14 residues. Germline values: CDR1 SGHDT, CDR2 YYEEEE. The V and J ends lost 2 bases and 8 bases, in that order; junction bases with no gene match: 3. The CDR3 sequence is CASSFGQGGEKLFF. As DNA, the CDR3 is TGTGCCAGCAGCTTCGGACAGGGGGGAGAAAAACTGTTTTTT.

The chain links TRBV19 to TRBJ1-1, with D tentatively TRBD1 (6 bases). Germline V gene lookup returns CDR1 LNHDA and CDR2 SQIVND (reference sequence). The CDR3 sequence is 16 residues long. Trimming stripped 6 bases from V and 1 base from J, with 18 bases between. The CDR3: CASRGKGGRGNTEAFF. The CDR3 DNA reads TGTGCCAGTAGAGGCAAGGGGGGGCGCGGGAACACTGAAGCTTTCTTT.

The V call is TRBV6-2 or TRBV6-3, the J call TRBJ2-7; TRBD1 agrees at 9 bases. J lost 6 bases, V lost 6 bases, and 12 bases had no gene match. Germline V lookup: CDR1 MNHEY, CDR2 SVGEGT. The CDR3 has 15 amino acids. The DNA of the CDR3 is TGTGCCAGCAGCGAAACCCGGGACAGGGAAGGCGAGCAGTACTTC. Translated, it gives CASSETRDREGEQYF.

The chain recombines TRBV5-4 with TRBJ2-7; 10 bases align to TRBD2. With 4 bases clipped from V and 7 bases from J, the junction kept 8 bases outside the gene matches. This CDR3 comprises 14 residues. Germline V CDR1 and CDR2: SGHNT, YYREEE (reference sequence). CDR3 protein: CASSLRGLAKEQYF. CDR3 coding DNA: TGTGCCAGCAGCCTGAGGGGACTAGCGAAAGAGCAGTACTTC.

V is TRBV2 and J is TRBJ1-1; possible D gene TRBD1, 5 bases. Germline-derived CDR1 and CDR2 are SNHLY and FYNNEI. The V end was cut by 6 bases, the J end by 3 bases, with 14 bases between. CDR3 length: 14 residues. The chain's CDR3 is CASRDLRGDTEAFF. CDR3 coding DNA: TGTGCCAGCAGAGACCTAAGGGGTGACACTGAAGCTTTCTTT.

The chain recombines TRBV20-1 with TRBJ2-5; possible D gene TRBD2, 7 bases. Germline V gene lookup returns CDR1 DFQATT and CDR2 SNEGSKA (reference sequence). The CDR3 is 11 amino acids. Between the trimmed V and J ends, which lost 6 bases and 5 bases, there was a span of 10 bases. CDR3 sequence: CSARGLETQYF. CDR3 DNA: TGCAGTGCGCGGGGGCTCGAGACCCAGTACTTC.

The rearrangement links TRBV7-2 to TRBJ1-3, with D unresolved. Germline assignment: CDR1 SGHTA and CDR2 FQGNSA. Trimming cost V 4 bases and J 2 bases, with 12 bases left between them. The CDR3 runs to 15 residues. The CDR3 here is CASSSRRGAGNTIYF. The CDR3 bases are TGTGCCAGCAGCTCCCGACGCGGGGCTGGAAACACCATATATTTT.

This clone was counted only a few times. This rearrangement joins TRBV7-8 to TRBJ1-5; 7 bases are a match to TRBD1. From germline, CDR1 is SGHVS and CDR2 FQNEAQ. V lost 5 bases and J lost 5; bases outside the gene matches: 12. This CDR3 has 16 amino acids. The CDR3: CASSRGQRNHYQPQHF. CDR3 sequence (DNA): TGTGCCAGCAGCCGGGGACAGAGAAACCACTATCAGCCCCAGCATTTT.

This chain connects TRBV18 to TRBJ2-1; 11 nucleotides align to TRBD2. The CDR3 consists of 14 residues. The V gene's germline CDR1 is KGHSH and CDR2 LQKENI. V dropped 6 bases and J dropped 4; count of bases not matched to a gene: 2. The CDR3, as DNA: TGTGCCAGCTCCGGGACTAGCGGTTACAATGAGCAGTTCTTC. It codes for CASSGTSGYNEQFF.

This sequence joins TRBV9 and TRBJ1-2; D is undetermined. The V end was cut by 4 bases, the J end by 0 bases, with 13 bases between. CDR3 length: 15 residues. The germline V gene encodes CDR1 SGDLS and CDR2 YYNGEE. This CDR3 is CASSLQPGSNYGYTF. As DNA, the CDR3 is TGTGCCAGCAGCCTGCAGCCAGGTTCTAACTATGGCTACACCTTC.

CDR3 DNA: TGCAGTGCGACGACAGCCTACGAGCAGTACTTC. Translating gives CSATTAYEQYF. The chain links TRBV20-1 to TRBJ2-7, with D possibly being TRBD1 (5 bases). Trimming pared 6 bases from V and 2 bases from J, leaving 8 bases between. This CDR3 region has 11 residues. Germline-derived CDR1 and CDR2 are DFQATT and SNEGSKA (reference sequence).

The chain is built from TRBV12-3 or TRBV12-4 and TRBJ2-7, with D maybe TRBD2 (5 bases). Trimming stripped 4 bases from V and 4 bases from J, with 11 bases between. The CDR3 has 13 amino acids. The CDR3 loop is CASSSGRTYEQYF. The CDR3 DNA sequence: TGTGCCAGCAGTTCCGGTAGGACTTACGAGCAGTACTTC.

This sequence joins TRBV25-1 and TRBJ1-4; perhaps TRBD1 as D (5 bases). The CDR3 runs 15 residues. CDR1 is MGHDK and CDR2 is SYGVNS in the germline V gene. Trimming left V 6 bases short and J 0 bases short, with 11 bases between. This CDR3 is CASSDRQSTNEKLFF. The CDR3 DNA is TGTGCCAGCAGCGATCGACAGTCAACTAATGAAAAACTGTTTTTT.

The J gene is TRBJ1-2, the V gene TRBV12-3 or TRBV12-4; a possible D gene is TRBD1 (5 bases). The V end was cut by 6 bases, the J end by 5 bases, with 10 bases between. The CDR3 has 12 residues. Here the CDR3 reads CASSRGEYGYTF. In nucleotides, the CDR3 is TGTGCCAGCAGCCGGGGGGAGTATGGCTACACCTTC.

The chain has TRBV5-1 and TRBJ2-5; D possibly corresponds to TRBD2 (6 bases). Germline CDR1 and CDR2: SGHRS and YFSETQ. V was cut by 9 bases and J by 2 bases, with 14 bases left in between. The CDR3 has 13 amino acids. The DNA of the CDR3 is TGCGCCACCGGAGGGGCGGGACAAGAGACCCAGTACTTC. Translating it yields CATGGAGQETQYF.